Listed here is a single TCR beta chain. This clonotype was counted ten times or more. No cognate antigen has been identified for it. No quality values exist for individual bases; no much larger clone is one base distant. This sample was taken from a study of T cells in Graves' hyperthyroidism and ophthalmopathy (dated by TCRdb to between 2018 and 2021). At the level of the whole study: Peripheral blood samples were taken at the time of initial diagnosis, prior to any treatment. To identify distinguishing TCR V-J signatures, a discovery cohort of about 100 patients was used, comprising 43 with Graves' ophthalmopathy and approximately 58 with stable Graves' hyperthyroidism. An independent validation cohort of around 20 hyperthyroidism patients and 17 patients who later progressed to ophthalmopathy tested prospective prediction of ophthalmopathy. The 75 to 100 discovery patients were randomly divided into training and test sets at a 7:3 ratio. In roughly six Graves' hyperthyroidism patients, the study also compared T-cell repertoires from thyroid tissue with T-cell repertoires from blood. After sampling, hyperthyroidism patients received methimazole starting at 30 mg daily, and ophthalmopathy patients received high-dose intravenous methylprednisolone. TCR Vbeta CDR3 sequencing of fewer than 150 peripheral blood samples (roughly 41 ophthalmopathy, 75 hyperthyroidism and some 17 progressor patients) is reported in the paper.

Graves' hyperthyroidism was defined as stable when no progression to ophthalmopathy occurred over 18 months of follow-up. Hyperthyroidism patients were aged 18 to 65 years and newly diagnosed, with disease duration of less than 2 months. Any patient with an uncontrolled infection, another autoimmune disease, pregnancy or lactation was excluded. Diagnoses relied on clinical symptoms, serum thyroxine and TRAb, thyroid ultrasound and orbital computed tomography. PBMCs were isolated from about 10 ml of fresh peripheral blood by Ficoll-Paque density gradient centrifugation. Total RNA was extracted using Trizol reagent, and RNA quality was assessed on an Agilent 2100 Bioanalyzer. The TCR beta CDR3 regions were amplified from the RNA transcripts. The TCR CDR3 was subjected to a first round of RT-PCR using the HTBI primer set and the Qiagen OneStep RT-PCR kit. The libraries were constructed in a second round of multiplex PCR and then size-selected and purified. Sequencing of the libraries was done on an Illumina HiSeq2000 using paired-end 100 bp reads. The study's processing was this. SOAPnuke was used to process the raw data, with reads discarded if the reads contained adapters or uncalled bases, had a mean Phred below 15, or lacked an exact constant-primer or identifier match. High-quality paired reads were merged using COPE v1.2.5, and each unique nucleotide sequence was defined as a clonotype. MiTCR v1.1 was used to align clonotypes to the IMGT TRBV, TRBD and TRBJ reference segments. The analysis was restricted to V-J combinations with a frequency above 0.0001, which together covered over 99% of the repertoires. A TCS score was defined as the ratio between F50 (clonal expansion) and ExV (chaos), using BLOSUM62-based TCRdist between CDR3 peptides within each V-J. Welch's t-statistics and random forest reduced around 510 V-J features to 10 to 15, which were used in a naive Bayes classifier (R e1071). The public reads were run again by TCRdb, first through fastp at Q25 and then through MiXCR, and only productive beta chains were kept. Rows are unified per CDR3 protein, each entry keeping the most common DNA and genes. The V and J calls follow TCRdb's processing rather than the paper's. The sample data list a few hundred thousand distinct CDR3 sequences, and roughly 13% of these were observed just once. 5.3% of the sample rests with the top ten.

Paper-wide results and their limitations: In validation, the model predicted progression to ophthalmopathy a median of about 6.5 months before onset, with over 55% sensitivity and 72.22% specificity. Most expanded thyroid clonotypes (frequency above 0.001) were also detected in blood, a finding suggesting that blood repertoires may reflect thyroid immune responses. No statistical method was used to set the sample size in advance, and investigators knew the group allocation. In cross-validation, a model built on a 13 V-J signature told ophthalmopathy apart from stable hyperthyroidism with under 90% sensitivity and around 81% specificity, and in testing the same model reached 80%/75%.

From the cysteine up to the phenylalanine, the CDR3 has a length of 15 residues. Only CDR3 DNA is held: 45 bases, read in frame from base 1. The germline V gene supplies CDR1 KGHSH and CDR2 LQKENI. Trimming removed 4 bases from V and 0 bases from J; the gene matches leave 2 bases unexplained. The V gene is TRBV18 and the J gene is TRBJ1-1; 10 central nucleotides agree with TRBD1. Sequencing used blood. The receptor was derived from a woman aged 18 to 35 with Graves' hyperthyroidism. The DNA reads TGTGCCAGCTCACGACAGGGGGCGGTGAACACTGAAGCTTTCTTT. It translates as CASSRQGAVNTEAFF. Full variable domain (CDR3 extended with the reference TRBV18 and TRBJ1-1 proteins): NAGVMQNPRHLVRRRGQEARLRCSPMKGHSHVYWYRQLPEEGLKFMVYLQKENIIDESGMPKERFSAEFPKEGPSILRIQQVVRGDSAAYFCASSRQGAVNTEAFFGQGTRLTVV.